This section outlines one T cell receptor beta chain sequence together with its context. Per the study methods: Reference gene primer amplification in the assay estimated nucleated cell counts. Clones were sequenced by immunoSEQ multiplex PCR, and TCRdb holds only the in-frame ones, with some missing. That table supplies the V and J calls and clone size; D and trimming were determined from the DNA. The table includes over 250,000 clones, around 86% detected once. Germline V lookup: CDR1 MGHRA, CDR2 YSYEKL. This CDR3 has 15 residues. Germline trimming cut 3 bases from V and 6 bases from J; bases unmatched to any gene: 4. These data come from a study of blood T cell repertoires in COVID-19. Whole-study context: The origin of the acute and convalescent COVID-19 samples was the United States, Italy and Spain. In each case, the material was cDNA or gDNA derived from T cells, B-cell-depleted T cells, or PBMCs.

The rearrangement links TRBV4-1 to TRBJ2-2; 10 nucleotides agree with TRBD1. This clonotype originated in a man aged 45-65 years with acute or convalescent COVID-19. The specimen sequenced was peripheral blood. The CDR3 loop is CASSHGTGVAGELFF. In DNA form, the CDR3 reads TGCGCCAGCAGCCACGGGACAGGGGTGGCCGGGGAGCTGTTTTTT.